This entry lists 31 T cell receptor beta chains sequenced from one sample in a study of blood T cells in healthy people across ages. The use of a sample-barcoded 5' primer and a J-beta primer mix characterized a second PCR of roughly 6 to 12 cycles. MiXCR, applied by TCRdb to the 5' RACE reads, yields one record per CDR3 protein. The profile shows hundreds of thousands of distinct CDR3 sequences, 20% to 25% of them singletons. This same sample was also taken into another study, of T cells of mothers and their children.

Sequencing was carried out using blood. These receptors were collected from a boy between 10 and 17 years old in good health.

This clonotype was seen only a few times. This chain connects TRBV28 to TRBJ1-2; maybe TRBD1 (5 bases). Germline V gene sequence: CDR1 MDHEN, CDR2 SYDVKM. The CDR3 extends over 15 amino acids. V lost 5 bases to trimming and J lost 2 bases, with 15 bases between them. CDR3 nucleotides: TGTGCCAGCAGTCCTACAGGAGATTCCAACTATGGCTACACCTTC. It translates to CASSPTGDSNYGYTF.

This clonotype was counted between two and nine times. The chain couples TRBV5-1 to TRBJ1-4; possibly TRBD1 for D (6 bases). V gave up 4 bases and J gave up 0 bases, with 13 bases separating them. CDR1 and CDR2 (germline): SGHRS, YFSETQ. This CDR3 is built from 16 residues. Here the CDR3 reads CASSEGYRATNEKLFF. In DNA, the CDR3 is TGCGCCAGCAGCGAGGGGTACAGGGCAACTAATGAAAAACTGTTTTTT.

This clonotype has only a few counts. This chain uses TRBV29-1 with TRBJ2-1, with no clear D. The DNA end is more similar to TRBJ2-7, so the J call may be wrong. The CDR3 length is 11 residues. Germline values: CDR1 SQVTM, CDR2 ANQGSEA. CDR3: CSVQGSGEQYF. The DNA for the CDR3 is TGCAGCGTCCAAGGGTCCGGCGAGCAGTACTTC.

There are a few counts of this clonotype. This chain links TRBV7-9 with TRBJ1-4; 9 bases fit TRBD1. Per germline, CDR1 SEHNR and CDR2 FQNEAQ (reference sequence). V shed 5 bases, J shed 7 bases, and the junction held 8 bases outside the gene matches. The CDR3 runs to 15 residues. The CDR3 here is CASSPGQGLTEKLFF. The DNA for the CDR3 is TGTGCCAGCAGCCCCGGACAGGGGTTAACTGAAAAACTGTTTTTT.

V is TRBV9 and J is TRBJ2-2, with TRBD1 identical over 9 bases. Germline-derived CDR1 and CDR2 are SGDLS and YYNGEE. V trimming: 4 bases; J trimming: 4 bases; junction bases outside the gene matches: 11. CDR3 length: 17 residues. The CDR3 here is CASSPGGTGSGTGELFF. For the CDR3, the DNA is TGTGCCAGCAGCCCGGGCGGGACAGGGTCGGGCACCGGGGAGCTGTTTTTT.

This chain connects TRBV29-1 to TRBJ2-7, with D possibly matching TRBD1 (5 bases). The V end was cut by 0 bases, the J end by 3 bases, with 12 bases between. Germline CDR1 and CDR2: SQVTM and ANQGSEA. The CDR3 is 14 amino acids. The CDR3 region is CSVEDEQGGYEQYF. CDR3 in DNA: TGCAGCGTTGAAGATGAGCAGGGTGGCTACGAGCAGTACTTC.

This clonotype was seen once. A much larger clone differs by one base, so this may be a read error. A read error is likely, as this CDR3 ends without the conserved phenylalanine or tryptophan. The chain recombines TRBV29-1 with TRBJ1-4; 10 bases fit TRBD1. Germline-derived CDR1 and CDR2 are SQVTM and ANQGSEA. The J segment lost 6 bases and the V segment lost 7 bases, leaving 5 bases of the junction unmatched. The CDR3 loop spans 13 amino acids. The CDR3: CSADGTGDEKLFL. CDR3 nucleotides: TGCAGCGCCGATGGGACAGGGGATGAAAAACTGTTTCTT.

The chain carries TRBV3-1 and TRBJ2-2; D not certain. The CDR3 length is 14 residues. V was clipped by 1 base and J by 5 bases, with 8 bases between them. Germline V gene lookup returns CDR1 LGHDT and CDR2 YNNKEL (reference sequence). The CDR3 nucleotides read TGTGCCAGCAGCCAAGTGGGGAAAACCGGGGAGCTGTTTTTT. Its translation is CASSQVGKTGELFF.

J is TRBJ1-2 and V is TRBV21-1; the D segment call TRBD1 is taken from the table without a DNA check. TRBV21-1 is recorded as a pseudogene. The CDR3 totals 16 residues. The CDR3 reads CASSKARDRLNYGYTF. The CDR3 DNA reads as TGTGCCAGCAGCAAAGCCCGGGACCGACTTAACTATGGCTACACCTTC.

The rearrangement joins TRBV11-2 to TRBJ2-1; tentatively, D is TRBD2 (5 bases). Germline V gene sequence: CDR1 SGHAT, CDR2 FQNNGV. This CDR3 contains 15 residues. V was shortened by 2 bases and J by 6 bases, with 14 bases between the two germline ends. The CDR3 DNA is TGTGCCAGCAGCTTAAGGTCCGGGGTGGGCAATGAGCAGTTCTTC. Protein sequence: CASSLRSGVGNEQFF.

This clonotype was seen more than once but under ten times. V and J are TRBV6-2 or TRBV6-3 and TRBJ2-7, with D perhaps matching TRBD2 (6 bases). The ends were cut back, 5 bases at V and 6 bases at J, with 14 bases in the middle. Per the germline V gene, CDR1 is MNHEY and CDR2 is SVGEGT. The CDR3 consists of 13 residues. Here the CDR3 DNA reads TGTGCCAGCAGTCCGGGGGTAGCACTCGAGCAGTACTTC. Amino acid sequence: CASSPGVALEQYF.

The table lists this clonotype with a count of one. The chain joins TRBV20-1 to TRBJ2-5, with 13 bases fitting TRBD2. CDR3 length: 18 residues. Trimming at V came to 2 bases and at J to 5 bases, leaving 14 bases not matched to a gene. Germline CDR1 reads DFQATT; CDR2 reads SNEGSKA (reference sequence). The CDR3 DNA reads as TGCAGTGCTAGAAGCAAAATCGGACTAGCGGGGGCCCACGAGACCCAGTACTTC. Translating it yields CSARSKIGLAGAHETQYF.

This rearrangement joins TRBV7-8 to TRBJ2-1; TRBD2 matches 8 bases. The CDR3 is 15 residues long. Trimming at V came to 5 bases and at J to 6 bases, leaving 9 bases not matched to a gene. CDR1 is SGHVS, CDR2 FQNEAQ, per germline. CDR3 bases: TGTGCCAGCAGCCATCCGGGACTAGGGCTCAATGAGCAGTTCTTC. Its translation is CASSHPGLGLNEQFF.

The genes are TRBV7-2 and TRBJ1-2, with 7 bases aligning to TRBD1. This CDR3 spans 15 amino acids. V lost 3 bases and J lost 5; bases outside the gene matches: 9. Germline CDR1 is SGHTA and CDR2 is FQGNSA. The CDR3 DNA reads TGTGCCAGCAGCTTCATTGACAGGGTGGGATATGGCTACACCTTC. It yields the protein CASSFIDRVGYGYTF.

This clonotype was detected a few times. The chain uses TRBV29-1 and TRBJ2-7, with 7 nucleotides matching TRBD1. The junction had 11 bases not matched to a gene; V was cut back by 8 bases and J by 1 base. The CDR3 runs 14 residues. CDR1 SQVTM and CDR2 ANQGSEA come from the germline V gene. This CDR3 is CSFINRGRSYEQYF. The CDR3 nucleotides read TGCAGCTTTATCAACAGGGGAAGATCCTACGAGCAGTACTTC.

This chain links TRBV5-1 with TRBJ1-5; 8 nucleotides line up with TRBD1. The CDR3 has 14 amino acids. The germline gives CDR1 SGHRS, CDR2 YFSETQ. J was trimmed by 4 bases and V by 1 base; bases with no gene match: 1. CDR3 DNA sequence: TGCGCCAGCAGCTTGTGGACAGGGAATCAGCCCCAGCATTTT. Encoded protein: CASSLWTGNQPQHF.

The table lists this clonotype with a few counts. A clone one base away is much larger, so this may be a read error. The final CDR3 position lacks the conserved phenylalanine or tryptophan, pointing to a likely read error. The chain combines TRBV28 with TRBJ2-4; a possible D gene is TRBD1 (5 bases). Germline CDR1 reads MDHEN; CDR2 reads SYDVKM. The V end lost 8 bases, the J end lost 9 bases, and 14 bases lay between the germline ends. This CDR3 has 12 amino acids. CDR3 in amino acids: CASGASYGIQYL. CDR3 DNA: TGTGCCAGCGGGGCCAGCTACGGCATTCAGTACCTC.

The chain links TRBV11-1 to TRBJ2-7; TRBD2 agrees at 7 bases. CDR3 length: 14 amino acids. The V gene's germline CDR1 is SGHAT and CDR2 FQDESV (reference sequence). The trim removed 2 bases at V and 5 bases at J, leaving 6 bases unmatched. The CDR3 sequence is CASSLLRERDEQYF. The CDR3 DNA reads as TGTGCCAGCAGCTTATTGCGGGAGAGGGACGAGCAGTACTTC.

V and J are TRBV12-3 or TRBV12-4 and TRBJ1-4; a weak D match, TRBD1 (5 bases). V shed 6 bases and J shed 2 bases, with 16 bases lying between them. This CDR3 comprises 16 residues. The CDR3 is CASSPRHPGTNEKLFF. The CDR3 DNA reads as TGTGCCAGCAGCCCTAGACACCCAGGGACTAATGAAAAACTGTTTTTT.

The chain uses TRBV6-5 and TRBJ1-1; 10 positions match TRBD1. Looked up from germline, CDR1 is MNHEY and CDR2 is SVGAGI. This CDR3 has 13 amino acids. V was clipped by 6 bases and J by 4 bases; unmatched bases: 2. The DNA of the CDR3 is TGTGCCAGCAGCCGGACAGGGGGCACTGAAGCTTTCTTT. This encodes CASSRTGGTEAFF.

The chain employs TRBV12-3 or TRBV12-4 and TRBJ1-4; 8 bases match TRBD1. CDR3 length: 17 residues. After removal of 0 bases from V and 2 bases from J, the junction contained 5 bases not matched to a gene. Here the CDR3 DNA reads TGTGCCAGCAGTTTAGCAGGACAGGGCTGGACTAATGAAAAACTGTTTTTT. This codes for CASSLAGQGWTNEKLFF.

This clonotype was counted between two and nine times. This rearrangement joins TRBV12-3 or TRBV12-4 to TRBJ1-4; tentative D call: TRBD1 (5 bases). There are 14 residues in the CDR3. V lost 6 bases and J lost 8, with 16 bases in between. The DNA of the CDR3 is TGTGCCAGCAGAATGCAGGGAAAGAGCGAAAAACTGTTTTTT. It yields the protein CASRMQGKSEKLFF.

The chain has TRBV28 and TRBJ2-5, with TRBD1 matching 11 bases. Germline V gene data show CDR1 as MDHEN and CDR2 as SYDVKM. This CDR3 comprises 15 residues. Germline trimming cut 5 bases from V and 7 bases from J; bases unmatched to any gene: 9. Written as DNA, the CDR3 is TGTGCCAGCAGTCGATCGGACAGGGGGCCGGGGACCCAGTACTTC. Translating it yields CASSRSDRGPGTQYF.

The chain links TRBV20-1 to TRBJ2-3; 7 bases are a match to TRBD2. Germline trimming cut 1 base from V and 2 bases from J; bases unmatched to any gene: 9. The CDR3 length is 16 residues. Germline V gene sequence: CDR1 DFQATT, CDR2 SNEGSKA (reference sequence). This CDR3 is CSARGTSVRLTDTQYF. CDR3 sequence (DNA): TGCAGTGCTAGAGGCACTAGCGTTAGACTCACAGATACGCAGTATTTT.

This clonotype turned up a few times. V and J are TRBV7-2 and TRBJ2-7, with TRBD1 identical over 8 bases. This CDR3 is 15 amino acids long. Losses at the gene ends were 4 bases for V and 5 bases for J; bases not matched to a gene: 10. Germline values: CDR1 SGHTA, CDR2 FQGNSA. The CDR3 spells CASSYLGQGADEQYF. Written as DNA, the CDR3 is TGTGCCAGCAGCTACCTTGGGCAGGGGGCCGACGAGCAGTACTTC.

This rearrangement joins TRBV11-2 to TRBJ2-5, with a possible D match to TRBD1 (6 bases). V was clipped by 4 bases and J by 4 bases, with 13 bases between them. Germline CDR1 and CDR2: SGHAT and FQNNGV. The CDR3 runs 14 residues. In nucleotides, the CDR3 is TGTGCCAGCAGCTACGCAGGGGTATTAGAGACCCAGTACTTC. This sequence encodes CASSYAGVLETQYF.

This chain uses TRBV3-1 with TRBJ2-5, with TRBD2 matching over 12 bases. The DNA end is a closer match to TRBJ2-7, so the J assignment may be wrong. The germline CDR1 and CDR2 sequences are LGHDT and YNNKEL (reference sequence). CDR3 length: 16 residues. In DNA form, the CDR3 reads TGTGCCAGCAGCCGATGGACTAGCGGGGTCACCTACGAGCAGTACTTC. Translation gives CASSRWTSGVTYEQYF.

V gene TRBV28 combines with J gene TRBJ2-6; D is unclear. From germline, CDR1 is MDHEN and CDR2 SYDVKM. V lost 3 bases and J lost 1, with 7 bases in between. The CDR3 loop spans 15 amino acids. The CDR3 here is CASSFRKSGANVLTF. The CDR3 bases are TGTGCCAGCAGTTTTAGAAAGTCTGGGGCCAACGTCCTGACTTTC.

The chain has TRBV11-3 and TRBJ2-5; maybe TRBD1 (6 bases). CDR1 is SGHNT, CDR2 YENEEA, per germline. V was clipped by 5 bases and J by 5 bases, with 15 bases between them. The CDR3 covers 14 residues. The chain's CDR3 is CASSLGGVFETQYF. CDR3 coding DNA: TGTGCCAGCAGCCTTGGGGGCGTGTTCGAGACCCAGTACTTC.

The V call is TRBV7-2, the J call TRBJ2-2; weak D call: TRBD2 (7 bases). Trimming shortened V by 5 bases and J by 9 bases, and 13 bases separated the two germline ends. The V gene's germline CDR1 is SGHTA and CDR2 FQGNSA. The CDR3 sequence is 13 residues long. The CDR3 reads CASSPRGGRELFF. The CDR3 DNA sequence: TGTGCCAGCAGCCCTAGGGGGGGGCGGGAGCTGTTTTTT.

This clonotype was detected only a few times. The final CDR3 position lacks the conserved phenylalanine or tryptophan, pointing to a likely read error. J is TRBJ2-7 and V is TRBV6-2 or TRBV6-3; D not resolved. The CDR3 sequence is 11 residues long. CDR1 is MNHEY and CDR2 is SVGEGT in the germline V gene. Trimming removed 2 bases at V and 2 bases at J, with 1 base between. The CDR3 protein is CASSYTYEQYL. CDR3 coding DNA: TGTGCCAGCAGTTACACCTACGAGCAGTACCTC.